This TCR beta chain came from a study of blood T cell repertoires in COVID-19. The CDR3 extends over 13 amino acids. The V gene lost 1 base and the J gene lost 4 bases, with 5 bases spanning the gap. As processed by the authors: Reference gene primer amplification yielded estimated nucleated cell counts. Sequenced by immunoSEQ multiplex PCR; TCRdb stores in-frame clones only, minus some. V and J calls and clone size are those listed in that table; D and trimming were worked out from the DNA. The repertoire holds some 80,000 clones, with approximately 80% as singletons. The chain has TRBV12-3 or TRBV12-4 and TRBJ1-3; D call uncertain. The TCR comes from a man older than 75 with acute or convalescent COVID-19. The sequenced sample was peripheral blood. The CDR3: CASSLGQGNTIYF. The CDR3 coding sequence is TGTGCCAGCAGTTTAGGCCAGGGAAACACCATATATTTT.